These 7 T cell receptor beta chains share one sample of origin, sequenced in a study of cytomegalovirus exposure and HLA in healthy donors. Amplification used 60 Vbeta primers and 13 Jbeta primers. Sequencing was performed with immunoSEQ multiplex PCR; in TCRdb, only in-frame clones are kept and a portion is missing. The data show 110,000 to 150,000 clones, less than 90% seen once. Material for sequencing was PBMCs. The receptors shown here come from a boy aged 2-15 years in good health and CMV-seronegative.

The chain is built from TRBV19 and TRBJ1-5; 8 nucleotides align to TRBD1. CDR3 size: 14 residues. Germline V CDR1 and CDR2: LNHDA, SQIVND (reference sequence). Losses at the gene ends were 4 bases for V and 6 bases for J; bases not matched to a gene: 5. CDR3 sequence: CASSKTGESQPQHF. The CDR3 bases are TGTGCCAGTAGTAAGACAGGGGAAAGTCAGCCCCAGCATTTT.

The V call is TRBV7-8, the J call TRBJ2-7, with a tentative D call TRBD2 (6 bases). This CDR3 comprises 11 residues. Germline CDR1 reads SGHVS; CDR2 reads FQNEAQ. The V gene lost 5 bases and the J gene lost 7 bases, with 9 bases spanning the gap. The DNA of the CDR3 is TGTGCCAGCAGCACGGGGGAGGAGCAGTACTTC. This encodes CASSTGEEQYF. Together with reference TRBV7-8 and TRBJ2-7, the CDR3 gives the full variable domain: GAGVSQSPRYKVAKRGQDVALRCDPISGHVSLFWYQQALGQGPEFLTYFQNEAQLDKSGLPSDRFFAERPEGSVSTLKIQRTQQEDSAVYLCASSTGEEQYFGPGTRLTVT.

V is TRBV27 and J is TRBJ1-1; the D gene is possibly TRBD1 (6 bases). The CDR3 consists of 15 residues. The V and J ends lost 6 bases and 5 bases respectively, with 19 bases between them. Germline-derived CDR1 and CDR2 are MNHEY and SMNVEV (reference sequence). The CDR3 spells CASSRQPGTQTEAFF. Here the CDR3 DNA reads TGTGCCAGCAGCCGGCAGCCCGGGACACAGACTGAAGCTTTCTTT.

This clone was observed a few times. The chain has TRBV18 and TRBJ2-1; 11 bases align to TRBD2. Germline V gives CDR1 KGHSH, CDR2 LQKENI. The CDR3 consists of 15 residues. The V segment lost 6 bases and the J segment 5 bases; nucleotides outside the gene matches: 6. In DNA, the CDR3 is TGTGCCAGCTCGCCTGTAGCGGGGGGGAACAATGAGCAGTTCTTC. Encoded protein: CASSPVAGGNNEQFF.

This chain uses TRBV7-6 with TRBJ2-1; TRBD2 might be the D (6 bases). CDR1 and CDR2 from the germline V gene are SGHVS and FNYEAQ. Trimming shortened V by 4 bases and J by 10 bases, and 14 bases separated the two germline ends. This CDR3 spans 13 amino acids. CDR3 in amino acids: CASSSRRTTEQFF. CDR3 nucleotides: TGTGCCAGCAGCTCACGACGGACTACCGAGCAGTTCTTC.

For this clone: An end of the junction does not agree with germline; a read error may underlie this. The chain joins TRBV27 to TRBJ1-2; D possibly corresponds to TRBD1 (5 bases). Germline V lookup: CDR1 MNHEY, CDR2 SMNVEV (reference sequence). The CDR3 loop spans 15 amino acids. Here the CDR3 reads CASSLSRVGDYAYTF. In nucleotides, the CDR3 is TGTGCCAGCAGTTTAAGTCGCGTCGGGGACTATGCCTACACCTTC.

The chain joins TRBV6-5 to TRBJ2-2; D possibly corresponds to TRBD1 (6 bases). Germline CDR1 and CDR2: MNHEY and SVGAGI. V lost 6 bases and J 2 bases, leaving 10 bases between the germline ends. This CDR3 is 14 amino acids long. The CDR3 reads CASRQGLNTGELFF. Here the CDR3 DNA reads TGTGCCAGCAGACAGGGCCTCAACACCGGGGAGCTGTTTTTT.